A selection of T cell receptor beta chains follows, all from one sample in a study of T cells after yellow fever vaccination. TCRdb analysed the 5' RACE reads with MiXCR anew, one entry per CDR3 protein. The sample consists of approximately 600,000 distinct CDR3 sequences, 9% to 15% of them appearing once. Sequenced material: PBMCs, taken on the day of the yellow fever booster vaccination. All receptors come from a man younger than 40 who received the YFV17D yellow fever vaccine. Both conserved end residues are part of each CDR3. Fields, in order: V gene, clone size, J gene, D gene, CDR3 protein, CDR3 DNA. The D gene is left open where the match is weak. Size tells how often a clone was seen (once, few, many) or the class of an expanded clone, and some rows leave it out.

V: TRBV7-2
size: NA
J: TRBJ2-7
D: NA
CDR3: CASSPAPQSDYEQYF
DNA: TGTGCCAGCAGCCCAGCCCCCCAGTCGGACTACGAGCAGTACTTC

V: TRBV29-1
size: NA
J: TRBJ2-2
D: NA
CDR3: CSVAQGQGWVWYTGELFF
DNA: TGCAGCGTTGCACAGGGCCAAGGTTGGGTTTGGTACACCGGGGAGCTGTTTTTT

V: TRBV7-2
size: few
J: TRBJ1-6
D: TRBD1
CDR3: CASSPGQAFNSPLHF
DNA: TGTGCCAGCAGCCCGGGACAGGCTTTTAATTCACCCCTCCACTTT

V: TRBV12-5
size: few
J: TRBJ1-6
D: TRBD1
CDR3: CASGTGGFSPLHF
DNA: TGTGCTAGTGGTACAGGGGGCTTTTCACCCCTCCACTTT

V: TRBV19
size: NA
J: TRBJ1-5
D: NA
CDR3: CASSSQGAGNQPQHF
DNA: TGTGCCAGTAGTTCACAGGGCGCGGGCAATCAGCCCCAGCATTTT

V: TRBV29-1
size: few
J: TRBJ2-1
D: NA
CDR3: CSVVDGKVRNEQFF
DNA: TGCAGCGTTGTGGACGGGAAGGTTCGGAATGAGCAGTTCTTC

V: TRBV5-1
size: NA
J: TRBJ2-1
D: NA
CDR3: CASSLTGNPYNEQFF
DNA: TGCGCCAGCAGCTTGACAGGGAATCCCTACAATGAGCAGTTCTTC

V: TRBV27
size: few
J: TRBJ2-7
D: TRBD2
CDR3: CASSLMSFRGRAGNEQYF
DNA: TGTGCCAGCAGTTTAATGTCGTTTCGCGGGAGGGCCGGAAACGAGCAGTACTTC

V: TRBV10-3
size: few
J: TRBJ2-2
D: TRBD1
CDR3: CAISETGGSTGELFF
DNA: TGTGCCATCAGTGAGACAGGGGGGAGCACCGGGGAGCTGTTTTTT

V: TRBV11-2
size: few
J: TRBJ2-5
D: NA
CDR3: CASSFGQIRLVTQETQYF
DNA: TGTGCCAGCAGCTTCGGCCAAATTCGACTCGTCACACAAGAGACCCAGTACTTC

V: TRBV6-2/TRBV6-3
size: NA
J: TRBJ1-5
D: TRBD1
CDR3: CASGNRGSGNQPQHF
DNA: TGTGCCAGCGGAAACAGGGGAAGCGGCAATCAGCCCCAGCATTTT

V: TRBV5-1
size: many
J: TRBJ2-3
D: TRBD1
CDR3: CASSPGTGDLTDTQYF
DNA: TGCGCCAGCAGCCCGGGGACAGGCGATCTCACAGATACGCAGTATTTT

V: TRBV6-5
size: few
J: TRBJ1-6
D: TRBD1
CDR3: CASSYSVATGGFYNSPLHF
DNA: TGTGCCAGCAGTTACTCCGTCGCGACAGGGGGCTTCTATAATTCACCCCTCCACTTT

V: TRBV12-3/TRBV12-4
size: NA
J: TRBJ2-1
D: TRBD2
CDR3: CASSFARGRDEQFF
DNA: TGTGCCAGCAGCTTTGCACGGGGGAGGGATGAGCAGTTCTTC

V: TRBV4-1
size: few
J: TRBJ1-5
D: NA
CDR3: CASRSRVWVSNQPQHF
DNA: TGCGCCAGCAGGTCAAGGGTGTGGGTTAGCAATCAGCCCCAGCATTTT

V: TRBV11-2
size: few
J: TRBJ2-3
D: NA
CDR3: CASSLGVRVGGDTQYF
DNA: TGTGCCAGCAGCTTGGGGGTCAGGGTTGGGGGCGATACGCAGTATTTT

V: TRBV5-1
size: NA
J: TRBJ2-5
D: NA
CDR3: CASSLAYEGRETQYF
DNA: TGCGCCAGCAGCTTGGCCTATGAGGGGCGGGAGACCCAGTACTTC

V: TRBV7-3
size: few
J: TRBJ2-1
D: TRBD2
CDR3: CASSLIAGGAYNEQFF
DNA: TGTGCCAGCAGCTTAATCGCGGGAGGGGCCTACAATGAGCAGTTCTTC

V: TRBV7-2
size: few
J: TRBJ1-2
D: NA
CDR3: CASSFDRTVTNYGYTF
DNA: TGTGCCAGCAGCTTTGACCGGACAGTGACTAACTATGGCTACACCTTC

V: TRBV3-1
size: NA
J: TRBJ1-1
D: NA
CDR3: CASSQGPYSQAFF
DNA: TGTGCCAGCAGCCAAGGCCCGTACAGCCAAGCTTTCTTT

V: TRBV4-3
size: NA
J: TRBJ2-7
D: TRBD2
CDR3: CASSQEGTSGYYEQYF
DNA: TGCGCCAGCAGCCAAGAAGGAACTAGCGGGTATTACGAGCAGTACTTC

V: TRBV27
size: NA
J: TRBJ1-5
D: TRBD1
CDR3: CASSSAGQPNQPQHF
DNA: TGTGCCAGCAGTTCGGCGGGACAGCCTAATCAGCCCCAGCATTTT

V: TRBV12-3/TRBV12-4
size: NA
J: TRBJ1-2
D: NA
CDR3: CASSSGDGGYTF
DNA: TGTGCCAGCAGTTCAGGGGATGGCGGCTACACCTTC

V: TRBV12-3/TRBV12-4
size: NA
J: TRBJ2-7
D: TRBD2
CDR3: CASSPSAGGPYEQYF
DNA: TGTGCCAGCAGTCCTTCGGCGGGAGGGCCCTACGAGCAGTACTTC